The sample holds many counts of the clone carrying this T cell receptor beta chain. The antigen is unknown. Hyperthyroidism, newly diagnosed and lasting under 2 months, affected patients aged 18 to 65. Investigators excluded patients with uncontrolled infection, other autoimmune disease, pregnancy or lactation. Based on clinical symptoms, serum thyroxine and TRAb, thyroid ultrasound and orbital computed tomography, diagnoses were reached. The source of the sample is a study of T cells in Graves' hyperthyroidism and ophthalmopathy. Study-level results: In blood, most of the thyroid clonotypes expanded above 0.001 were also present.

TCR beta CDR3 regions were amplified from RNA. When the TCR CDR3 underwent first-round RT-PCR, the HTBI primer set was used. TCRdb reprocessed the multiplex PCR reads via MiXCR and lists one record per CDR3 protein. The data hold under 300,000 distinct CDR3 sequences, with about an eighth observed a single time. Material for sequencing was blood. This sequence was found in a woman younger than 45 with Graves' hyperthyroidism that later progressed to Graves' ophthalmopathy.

CDR3 residues: CASTPGRARRGGTEAFF. In DNA, the CDR3 is TGTGCCAGCACCCCCGGCAGGGCGCGCAGGGGGGGAACTGAAGCTTTCTTT. The rearrangement joins TRBV7-2 to TRBJ1-1; 7 positions agree with TRBD1. CDR3 length: 17 amino acids. Germline lookup yields CDR1 SGHTA and CDR2 FQGNSA. The ends lost 7 bases at V and 5 bases at J; junction bases unmatched: 19.